This TCR beta chain was documented in a study of CD8 T cells in ankylosing spondylitis. This clonotype was observed a few times. From the 5' RACE reads, TCRdb called clonotypes with MiXCR, one entry per CDR3 protein. This table has about 23,000 distinct CDR3 sequences, about a sixth appearing once. Germline V gives CDR1 KGHSH, CDR2 LQKENI. CDR3 size: 14 residues. Deletions cut 6 bases from V and 5 bases from J, with 15 bases between. Sample: blood. This receptor was obtained from a male donor with ankylosing spondylitis or in good health (not recorded which). The V call is TRBV18, the J call TRBJ2-3; possibly TRBD1 for D (7 bases). The CDR3 nucleotides are TGTGCCAGCTCCCCCACAGGGGAGGAAGATACGCAGTATTTT. Protein: CASSPTGEEDTQYF. The full variable domain, with the rest looked up from reference TRBV18 and TRBJ2-3, is NAGVMQNPRHLVRRRGQEARLRCSPMKGHSHVYWYRQLPEEGLKFMVYLQKENIIDESGMPKERFSAEFPKEGPSILRIQQVVRGDSAAYFCASSPTGEEDTQYFGPGTRLTVL.